Detailed here is one T cell receptor beta chain. This CDR3 has 15 residues. The germline CDR1 and CDR2 sequences are MGHDK and SYGVNS. Trimming removed 1 base at V and 6 bases at J, with 13 bases between. The investigators sampled blood at baseline, at cycle 4 day 1, and at cycle 7 day 1. This record comes from a study of OX40 agonist ivuxolimab in advanced cancers. Clones were sequenced by immunoSEQ multiplex PCR, and TCRdb holds only the in-frame ones, with some missing. This sample has about 120,000 clones; around 93% occur once, and the top ten carry 0.15% to 0.17%. The chain has TRBV25-1 and TRBJ2-1, with D perhaps TRBD2 (6 bases). Sequencing used CD4+ or CD8+ T cells sorted from blood, obtained in a trial of the OX40 agonist ivuxolimab. The source of this sequence is an adult with an advanced solid tumor such as melanoma, head and neck, liver or kidney cancer. CDR3 residues: CASSEWGGRPNEQFF. For the CDR3, the DNA is TGTGCCAGCAGTGAATGGGGAGGTCGGCCCAATGAGCAGTTCTTC. Combining the CDR3 with reference TRBV25-1 and TRBJ2-1 gives the whole variable domain EADIYQTPRYLVIGTGKKITLECSQTMGHDKMYWYQQDPGMELHLIHYSYGVNSTEKGDLSSESTVSRIRTEHFPLTLESARPSHTSQYLCASSEWGGRPNEQFFGPGTRLTVL.